These 10 T cell receptor beta chains originate from one sample sequenced in a study of identifying expanded T cells in peripheral blood. Assay used: immunoSEQ multiplex PCR; TCRdb lists only in-frame clones, some missing. The sample has approximately 86,000 clones, about 85% seen once. The sample taken for sequencing was blood. These receptors were obtained from a person aged 18 to 69 in good health.

The genes are TRBV6-1 and TRBJ2-1; no clear D gene. Looked up from germline, CDR1 is MNHNS and CDR2 is SASEGT. V was clipped by 4 bases and J by 3 bases, with 7 bases between them. The length of the CDR3 is 13 residues. The CDR3 DNA sequence: TGTGCCAGCAGTGTGGCCATCTACAATGAGCAGTTCTTC. Translating it yields CASSVAIYNEQFF.

The chain is built from TRBV7-2 and TRBJ2-1; a possible D gene is TRBD2 (6 bases). CDR1 and CDR2 (germline): SGHTA, FQGNSA. The CDR3 has 13 amino acids. V lost 6 bases and J 7 bases, leaving 13 bases between the germline ends. The CDR3: CASRLGTLNEQFF. CDR3 sequence (DNA): TGTGCCAGCAGACTAGGGACTCTTAATGAGCAGTTCTTC.

The chain couples TRBV6-5 to TRBJ1-1; D is ambiguous. This CDR3 contains 15 residues. The V gene lost 6 bases and the J gene lost 3 bases, with 17 bases spanning the gap. CDR1 MNHEY and CDR2 SVGAGI come from the germline V gene. The CDR3 region is CASRDRPGMDTEAFF. CDR3 in DNA: TGTGCCAGCAGAGACCGTCCGGGGATGGACACTGAAGCTTTCTTT.

The chain employs TRBV7-2 and TRBJ2-5, with D uncertain. Trimming took 4 bases from V and 0 from J, leaving 6 bases between them. The CDR3 covers 13 residues. The V gene's germline CDR1 is SGHTA and CDR2 FQGNSA. This chain's CDR3 is CASSSTYQETQYF. Written as DNA, the CDR3 is TGTGCCAGCAGCTCCACCTACCAAGAGACCCAGTACTTC.

This clone was observed a few times. The chain has TRBV11-2 and TRBJ1-5; D unresolved. The V end was cut by 1 base, the J end by 0 bases, with 7 bases between. The CDR3 is 15 residues long. Germline loops: CDR1 SGHAT, CDR2 FQNNGV. In DNA, the CDR3 is TGTGCCAGCAGCTTAGGAGGGAATAGCAATCAGCCCCAGCATTTT. Amino acids: CASSLGGNSNQPQHF.

This chain connects TRBV19 to TRBJ2-7; TRBD1 aligns across 7 bases. The CDR3 runs 15 residues. V was clipped by 5 bases and J by 0 bases; unmatched bases: 7. Germline loops: CDR1 LNHDA, CDR2 SQIVND (reference sequence). This chain's CDR3 is CASSSRTGFSYEQYF. CDR3 nucleotides: TGTGCCAGTAGTTCCCGGACAGGTTTCTCCTACGAGCAGTACTTC.

The CDR3 sequence is CASSLGQGEGGYTF. In nucleotides, the CDR3 is TGCGCCAGCAGCTTGGGACAGGGCGAGGGTGGCTACACCTTC. This chain links TRBV5-1 with TRBJ1-2, with 7 bases matching TRBD1. This CDR3 has 14 residues. The V segment lost 0 bases and the J segment 7 bases; nucleotides outside the gene matches: 6. Germline CDR1 reads SGHRS; CDR2 reads YFSETQ.

The gene calls are TRBV19 and TRBJ2-1; D ambiguous. Looked up from germline, CDR1 is LNHDA and CDR2 is SQIVND (reference sequence). V was clipped by 3 bases and J by 4 bases, with 13 bases between them. This CDR3 contains 15 residues. CDR3: CASSIDNSRYNEQFF. The CDR3 region has the DNA TGTGCCAGTAGTATCGACAACTCGAGGTACAATGAGCAGTTCTTC.

This chain joins TRBV5-6 and TRBJ2-3; the D gene is possibly TRBD2 (5 bases). Trimming left V 3 bases short and J 2 bases short, with 13 bases between. The CDR3 extends over 15 amino acids. Germline CDR1 reads SGHDT; CDR2 reads YYEEEE. CDR3: CASSSDPGFTDTQYF. The DNA for the CDR3 is TGTGCCAGCAGCTCTGATCCGGGGTTCACAGATACGCAGTATTTT.

The rearrangement uses TRBV9 and TRBJ2-3; D tentatively reads TRBD1 or TRBD2 (6 bases each). The CDR3 extends over 17 amino acids. Germline-derived CDR1 and CDR2 are SGDLS and YYNGEE. V lost 3 bases and J lost 2, with 19 bases in between. The chain's CDR3 is CASSEAAGHGITDTQYF. Written as DNA, the CDR3 is TGTGCCAGCAGCGAAGCGGCGGGACACGGCATCACAGATACGCAGTATTTT. Combining the CDR3 with reference TRBV9 and TRBJ2-3 gives the whole variable domain DSGVTQTPKHLITATGQRVTLRCSPRSGDLSVYWYQQSLDQGLQFLIQYYNGEERAKGNILERFSAQQFPDLHSELNLSSLELGDSALYFCASSEAAGHGITDTQYFGPGTRLTVL.